The rows below give T cell receptor beta chains drawn from one sample of a study of T cells in Graves' hyperthyroidism and ophthalmopathy. TCRdb reanalysed the multiplex PCR reads using MiXCR and keeps one entry per CDR3 protein. The repertoire includes more than 500,000 distinct CDR3 sequences, 46% of them detected once, and 19% sits in the top ten. The sequenced material came from peripheral blood or thyroid tissue (not recorded which). Every receptor here comes from an adult woman with Graves' disease, either hyperthyroidism or ophthalmopathy (not recorded which). Each CDR3 is given with its conserved first and last residue. A D gene is named only where the DNA matches it firmly. Size is omitted from some rows. Given values are once, few, many or a class for expanded clones.

TGTGCCAGCAGCTTAAGTCGGGATTACGAGCAGTACTTC	CASSLSRDYEQYF	13	many	TRBJ2-7	.	TRBV7-3
TGCAGTGCTAGAGATCGGCGGGGTCGGACTGAAGCTTTCTTT	CSARDRRGRTEAFF	14	once	TRBJ1-1	.	TRBV20-1
TGCAGCGTTGAGTCGTCGGACCGATGGGAAGCTTTCTTT	CSVESSDRWEAFF	13	.	TRBJ1-1	.	TRBV29-1
TGTGCCACCAGCTCTGGCCAGAGGTTGTTAGTTCAGCCCCAGCATTTT	CATSSGQRLLVQPQHF	16	.	TRBJ1-5	.	TRBV15
TGTGCCAGCTCACCCCCCGCAGGGGGCTTAGAGACCCAGTACTTC	CASSPPAGGLETQYF	15	.	TRBJ2-5	TRBD1	TRBV18
TGTGCCAGCAGTGAACGGGCCTCTGGAAACACCATATATTTT	CASSERASGNTIYF	14	.	TRBJ1-3	.	TRBV2
TGTGCCTGGGCCGAGGGTAAGGGCTACGAGCAGTACTTC	CAWAEGKGYEQYF	13	.	TRBJ2-7	.	TRBV30
TGCAGTGCGCCTTCTCAGGGGCGAGGAAACACCTTC	CSAPSQGRGNTF	12	.	TRBJ1-2	.	TRBV20-1
TGTGCCACCAGCAGAGAGGGTTTCAATCAGCCCCAGCATTTT	CATSREGFNQPQHF	14	many	TRBJ1-5	.	TRBV15
TGTGCCAGTAGTATAATACGGGGGAACACTGAAGCTTTCTTT	CASSIIRGNTEAFF	14	many	TRBJ1-1	.	TRBV19
TGTGCCAGCAGCCCCCCGCCTAGCAGAACCGGGGAGCTGTTTTTT	CASSPPPSRTGELFF	15	.	TRBJ2-2	.	TRBV7-6
TGCAGTGCTAGCCCGTCGGCGGCCAAGGTCGGAGAGACCCAGTACTTC	CSASPSAAKVGETQYF	16	many	TRBJ2-5	.	TRBV20-1
TGTGCCAGCAGTGCGATGAGCTCTGGGGCCAACGTCCTGACTTTC	CASSAMSSGANVLTF	15	few	TRBJ2-6	.	TRBV2
TGTGCCATCAGTGAGTCGAGCTCCCTCCTTCAGCCCCAGCATTTT	CAISESSSLLQPQHF	15	many	TRBJ1-5	.	TRBV10-3
TGCGCCAGCAGTGGATTCCGGGACAGTGAAGCTTTCTTT	CASSGFRDSEAFF	13	many	TRBJ1-1	TRBD1	TRBV10-2
TGCAGCGTTATGGACGGATCCTACGAGCAGTACTTC	CSVMDGSYEQYF	12	.	TRBJ2-7	.	TRBV29-1
TGCAGTGCCAAATTGGGGAATAGCAATCAGCCCCAGCATTTT	CSAKLGNSNQPQHF	14	many	TRBJ1-5	.	TRBV20-1
TGCAGCGTCCGGACAGGGACTGGGTACGAGCAGTACTTC	CSVRTGTGYEQYF	13	.	TRBJ2-7	TRBD1	TRBV29-1
TGTGCCAGCAGCTTGGTCGCGGGAGCGGGGGAGCAGTTCTTC	CASSLVAGAGEQFF	14	.	TRBJ2-1	TRBD2	TRBV11-3
TGTGCCAGCAGTTTCAGGGGGCCTGGGGAGCTGTTTTTT	CASSFRGPGELFF	13	.	TRBJ2-2	TRBD1	TRBV27
TGTGCCAGCACCGAAGGGAGGGTTTCCTATAATTCACCCCTCCACTTT	CASTEGRVSYNSPLHF	16	.	TRBJ1-6	.	TRBV12-3/TRBV12-4
TGTGCCAGCAGTGTTTGGAGGGGTGAAGCTTTCTTT	CASSVWRGEAFF	12	many	TRBJ1-1	.	TRBV12-3/TRBV12-4
TGTGCCAGTAGTATGGTGGGACAGGTAAAAGACGAGCAGTACTTC	CASSMVGQVKDEQYF	15	many	TRBJ2-7	TRBD1	TRBV19
TGTGCCAGCCTCGAAAGTCGGGTCCGGGTTAACGAGCAGTACTTC	CASLESRVRVNEQYF	15	many	TRBJ2-7	.	TRBV6-1
TGTGCCAGCAGCTTAGTAGCGGGACCGGGCGGGCATGAAGCTTTCTTT	CASSLVAGPGGHEAFF	16	many	TRBJ1-1	.	TRBV7-9
TGCGCCAGCAGCTTTTCGGCGGGCGGGCCGAGCACAGATACGCAGTATTTT	CASSFSAGGPSTDTQYF	17	.	TRBJ2-3	.	TRBV5-1
TGTGCCAGCAGCTTAAGAGTTGGTGAGACCCAGTACTTC	CASSLRVGETQYF	13	many	TRBJ2-5	.	TRBV7-9
TGTGCCAGCAGCCAAGATCCAGCTTCCGCGGGAGGGGCGTTAAACGAGCAGTACTTC	CASSQDPASAGGALNEQYF	19	.	TRBJ2-7	TRBD2	TRBV7-2